Sequencing of this T cell receptor beta chain was carried out in a study of blood T cell repertoires in COVID-19. Study as a whole: There were acute and convalescent COVID-19 samples, and they came from the United States, Italy and Spain. Sources were T cells, B-cell-depleted T cells, or PBMCs; the material itself was cDNA or gDNA.

Per the authors' pipeline: Using reference gene primer amplification, nucleated cell counts were estimated. Only in-frame clones appear in the TCRdb table, and some are missing; sequencing was by immunoSEQ multiplex PCR. The V and J calls and clone size are taken from that table; D and trimming were inferred from the DNA. This table holds some 200,000 clones, roughly nine tenths found once. Germline loops: CDR1 SGHNT, CDR2 YYREEE (reference sequence). Trimming stripped 8 bases from V and 6 bases from J, with 22 bases between. The length of the CDR3 is 15 residues. The receptor was isolated from a woman aged 18-35 years who had recovered from COVID-19. Sequencing input: peripheral blood. The chain employs TRBV5-4 and TRBJ2-3, with D perhaps TRBD2 (6 bases). CDR3 nucleotides: TGTGCCAGTACCCGCGGTAGCGGAGCGATGGATACGCAGTATTTT. Its translation is CASTRGSGAMDTQYF.